Listed below are T cell receptor beta chains from one sample, sequenced in a study of patients and donors after allogeneic stem cell transplantation. TCRdb independently ran MiXCR on the RT-PCR reads; one entry per CDR3 protein. The sample lists around 150,000 distinct CDR3 sequences; about a third were seen once. The sequenced material came from blood, either unsorted or a sorted T cell fraction (not recorded which). The receptors were gathered from a human donor who was either an allogeneic HSCT recipient or a stem cell or donor lymphocyte infusion donor (not recorded which). It is not recorded whose cells these are; they may come from a transplant donor. CDR3s include the opening cysteine and the closing phenylalanine or tryptophan. D genes are given only for firm matches. Not all rows give a size; the values are once, few, many and, for expanded clones, a class.

J	size	V	D	CDR3	DNA
TRBJ1-4	few	TRBV20-1	.	CSARDLPGTHYRGTNEKLFF	TGCAGTGCTAGAGATCTCCCAGGGACCCACTATCGAGGAACTAATGAAAAACTGTTTTTT
TRBJ1-1	many	TRBV7-3	.	CASSFGGDTEAFF	TGTGCCAGCAGCTTTGGAGGGGACACTGAAGCTTTCTTT
TRBJ2-3	.	TRBV13	TRBD1	CASSLRGHPDTQYF	TGTGCCAGCAGCTTAAGGGGGCACCCAGATACGCAGTATTTT
TRBJ1-1	medium-sized	TRBV3-1	TRBD1	CASSQDQGGQAGTEAFF	TGTGCCAGCAGCCAAGATCAGGGGGGACAGGCGGGAACTGAAGCTTTCTTT
TRBJ2-5	.	TRBV19	TRBD1	CASSSLPQGVETQYF	TGTGCCAGTAGTAGCTTACCGCAGGGGGTGGAGACCCAGTACTTC
TRBJ2-2	few	TRBV4-3	.	CASSQVWLGQGKDGELFF	TGCGCCAGCAGCCAAGTCTGGTTAGGGCAGGGGAAGGACGGGGAGCTGTTTTTT
TRBJ1-1	few	TRBV13	TRBD1	CASSHPGTGASTEAFF	TGTGCCAGCAGCCACCCGGGGACAGGGGCCAGCACTGAAGCTTTCTTT
TRBJ2-3	.	TRBV24-1	TRBD1	CATSGSGGKRDTQYF	TGTGCCACCAGTGGTTCAGGGGGCAAGAGAGATACGCAGTATTTT
TRBJ1-5	many	TRBV20-1	TRBD1	CSARDRAGGTYQPQHF	TGCAGTGCTAGAGATCGGGCAGGGGGTACTTATCAGCCCCAGCATTTT
TRBJ1-2	.	TRBV29-1	.	CSVPSWRDNYGYTF	TGCAGCGTTCCCTCCTGGCGAGATAACTATGGCTACACCTTC
TRBJ2-5	.	TRBV27	TRBD2	CASSGRTRLEGETQYF	TGTGCCAGCAGTGGCAGGACTAGGCTGGAGGGAGAGACCCAGTACTTC
TRBJ1-4	.	TRBV11-1	.	CASSFGLEKLFF	TGTGCCAGCAGCTTCGGGCTGGAAAAACTGTTTTTT
TRBJ1-6	.	TRBV6-2/TRBV6-3	.	CASSFGVQNSPLHF	TGTGCCAGCAGTTTCGGTGTTCAGAATTCACCCCTCCACTTT
TRBJ2-2	few	TRBV7-2	.	CASSLSNFANTGELFF	TGTGCCAGCAGCTTATCGAACTTTGCGAACACCGGGGAGCTGTTTTTT